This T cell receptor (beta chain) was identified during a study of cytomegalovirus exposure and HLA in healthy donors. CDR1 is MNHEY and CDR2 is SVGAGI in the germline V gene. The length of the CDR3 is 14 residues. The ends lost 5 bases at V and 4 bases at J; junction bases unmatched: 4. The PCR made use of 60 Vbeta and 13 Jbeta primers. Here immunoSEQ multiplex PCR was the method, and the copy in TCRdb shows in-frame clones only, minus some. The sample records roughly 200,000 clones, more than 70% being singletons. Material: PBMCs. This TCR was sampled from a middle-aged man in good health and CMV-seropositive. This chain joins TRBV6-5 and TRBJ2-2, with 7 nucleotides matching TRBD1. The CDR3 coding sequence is TGTGCCAGCAGTAGACAGGGCCGCACCGGGGAGCTGTTTTTT. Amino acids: CASSRQGRTGELFF.